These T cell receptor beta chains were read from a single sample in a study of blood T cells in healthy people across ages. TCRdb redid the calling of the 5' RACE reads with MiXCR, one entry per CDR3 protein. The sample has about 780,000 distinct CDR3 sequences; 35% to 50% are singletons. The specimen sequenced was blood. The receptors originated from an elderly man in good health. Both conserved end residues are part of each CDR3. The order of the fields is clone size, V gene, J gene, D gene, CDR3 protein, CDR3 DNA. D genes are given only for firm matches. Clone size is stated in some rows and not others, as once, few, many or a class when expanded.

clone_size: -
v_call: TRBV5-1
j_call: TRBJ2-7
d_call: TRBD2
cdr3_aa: CASSLSSGRSNEQYF
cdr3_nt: TGCGCCAGCAGCTTGTCTAGCGGGAGATCAAATGAGCAGTACTTC

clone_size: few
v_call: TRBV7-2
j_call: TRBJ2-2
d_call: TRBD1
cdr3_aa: CASSQRTGGTGELFF
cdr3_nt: TGTGCCAGCAGCCAGAGGACAGGAGGCACCGGGGAGCTGTTTTTT

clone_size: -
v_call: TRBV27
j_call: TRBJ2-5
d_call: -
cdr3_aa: CASSFRGTHQETQYF
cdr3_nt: TGTGCCAGCAGTTTCCGGGGAACGCACCAAGAGACCCAGTACTTC

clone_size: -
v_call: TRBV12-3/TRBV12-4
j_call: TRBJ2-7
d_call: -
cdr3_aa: CASSLGRKAAYEQYF
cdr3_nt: TGTGCCAGCAGTTTAGGTAGAAAGGCCGCCTACGAGCAGTACTTC

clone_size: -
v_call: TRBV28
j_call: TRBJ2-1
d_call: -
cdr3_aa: CASRSGTELYNEQFF
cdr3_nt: TGTGCCAGCAGGTCCGGGACGGAGCTTTACAATGAGCAGTTCTTC

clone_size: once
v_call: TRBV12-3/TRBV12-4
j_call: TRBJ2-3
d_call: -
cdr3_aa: CASSIVGADTQYF
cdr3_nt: TGTGCCAGCAGCATAGTCGGCGCAGATACGCAGTATTTT

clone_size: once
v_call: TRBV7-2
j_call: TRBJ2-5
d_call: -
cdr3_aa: CASSTDNGRKTQYF
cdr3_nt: TGTGCCAGCAGCACGGACAATGGGCGAAAGACCCAGTACTTC

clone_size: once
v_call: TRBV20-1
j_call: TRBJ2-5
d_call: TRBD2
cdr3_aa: CSAYRTSGSAETQYF
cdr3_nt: TGCAGTGCCTACCGGACTAGCGGGAGCGCAGAGACCCAGTACTTC

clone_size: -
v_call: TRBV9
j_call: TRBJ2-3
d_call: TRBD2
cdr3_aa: CASSVQSGRAGMDTQYF
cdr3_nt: TGTGCCAGCAGCGTCCAAAGCGGGAGGGCCGGAATGGATACGCAGTATTTT

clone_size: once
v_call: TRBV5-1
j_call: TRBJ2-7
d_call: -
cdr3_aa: CASSLEGETDNEQYF
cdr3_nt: TGCGCCAGCAGCTTGGAGGGGGAGACCGACAATGAGCAGTACTTC

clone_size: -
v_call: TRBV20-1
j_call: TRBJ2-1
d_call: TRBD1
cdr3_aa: CSARDPGTGGFGVSSYNEQFF
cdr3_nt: TGCAGTGCTAGAGATCCTGGGACAGGGGGCTTTGGTGTAAGCTCCTACAATGAGCAGTTCTTC

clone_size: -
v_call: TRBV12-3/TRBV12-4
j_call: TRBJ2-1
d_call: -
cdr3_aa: CASSPTGIAVEQFF
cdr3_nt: TGTGCCAGCAGTCCCACCGGGATAGCCGTTGAGCAGTTCTTC

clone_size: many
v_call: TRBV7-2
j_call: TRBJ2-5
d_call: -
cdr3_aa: CASSLSGQILAQYF
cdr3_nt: TGTGCCAGCAGCTTATCTGGCCAGATTCTTGCCCAGTACTTC

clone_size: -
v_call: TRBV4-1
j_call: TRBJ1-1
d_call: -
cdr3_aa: CASSQAGRTEAFF
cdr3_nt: TGCGCCAGCAGCCAAGCTGGGAGAACTGAAGCTTTCTTT

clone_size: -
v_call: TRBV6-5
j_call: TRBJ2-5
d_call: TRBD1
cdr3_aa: CASSPIGQGAETQYF
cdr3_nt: TGTGCCAGCAGTCCAATTGGACAGGGAGCAGAGACCCAGTACTTC

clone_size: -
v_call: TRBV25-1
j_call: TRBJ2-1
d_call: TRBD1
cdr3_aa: CASSDGQGAHNEQFF
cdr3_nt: TGTGCCAGCAGTGACGGGCAGGGGGCCCACAATGAGCAGTTCTTC

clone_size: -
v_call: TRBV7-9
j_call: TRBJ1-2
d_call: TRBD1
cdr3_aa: CASSFTGELSGYTF
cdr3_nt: TGTGCCAGCAGCTTCACAGGGGAATTGTCTGGCTACACCTTC

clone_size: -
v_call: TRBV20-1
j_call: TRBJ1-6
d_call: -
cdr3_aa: CSAPTPGDSPLHF
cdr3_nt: TGCAGTGCACCTACTCCGGGGGATTCACCCCTCCACTTT

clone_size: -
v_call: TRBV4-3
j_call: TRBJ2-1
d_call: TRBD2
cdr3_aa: CASSQGLAGVTEQFF
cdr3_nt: TGCGCCAGCAGCCAAGGACTAGCGGGAGTAACTGAGCAGTTCTTC

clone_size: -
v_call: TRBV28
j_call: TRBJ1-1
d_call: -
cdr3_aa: CASSQLTPQGINTEAFF
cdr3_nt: TGTGCCAGCAGCCAACTCACACCCCAGGGCATCAACACTGAAGCTTTCTTT

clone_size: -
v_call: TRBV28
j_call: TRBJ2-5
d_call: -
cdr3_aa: CASGLGQETQYF
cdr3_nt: TGTGCCAGCGGCCTGGGACAAGAGACCCAGTACTTC

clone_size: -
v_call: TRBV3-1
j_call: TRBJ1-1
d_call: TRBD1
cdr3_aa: CASSQGTGGVGGTEAFF
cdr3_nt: TGTGCCAGCAGCCAAGGGACAGGGGGCGTGGGTGGCACTGAAGCTTTCTTT

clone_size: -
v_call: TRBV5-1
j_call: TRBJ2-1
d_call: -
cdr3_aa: CASSAGMGHYNEQFF
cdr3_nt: TGCGCCAGCAGCGCGGGGATGGGCCACTACAATGAGCAGTTCTTC

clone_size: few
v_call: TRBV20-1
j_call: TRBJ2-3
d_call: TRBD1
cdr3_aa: CSAIPGTAKITDTQYF
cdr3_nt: TGCAGTGCTATACCCGGGACAGCAAAAATCACAGATACGCAGTATTTT

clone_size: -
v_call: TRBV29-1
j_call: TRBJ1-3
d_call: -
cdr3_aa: CSVAQNTIYF
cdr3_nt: TGCAGCGTCGCACAGAACACCATATATTTT

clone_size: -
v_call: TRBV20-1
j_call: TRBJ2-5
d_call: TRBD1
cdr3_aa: CSARVEGAHRQYF
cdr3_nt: TGCAGTGCCCGAGTCGAGGGGGCGCATCGGCAGTACTTC

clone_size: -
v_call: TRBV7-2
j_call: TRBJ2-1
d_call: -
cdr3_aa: CASSPPGNYNEQFF
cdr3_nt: TGTGCCAGCAGCCCACCAGGCAATTACAATGAGCAGTTCTTC

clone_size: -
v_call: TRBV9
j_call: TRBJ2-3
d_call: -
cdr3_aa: CASSVGGFESTDTQYF
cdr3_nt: TGTGCCAGCAGCGTGGGCGGGTTCGAGAGCACAGATACGCAGTATTTT

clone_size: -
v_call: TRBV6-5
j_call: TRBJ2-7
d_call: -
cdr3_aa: CASRRGLLEQYF
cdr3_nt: TGTGCCAGCAGGAGGGGCCTTTTAGAGCAGTACTTC

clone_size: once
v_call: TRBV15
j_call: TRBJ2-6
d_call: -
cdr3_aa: CATSRRTANSGANVLTF
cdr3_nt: TGTGCCACCAGCAGACGGACAGCCAACTCTGGGGCCAACGTCCTGACTTTC

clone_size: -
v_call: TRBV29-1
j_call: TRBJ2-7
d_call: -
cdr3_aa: CSAFAPEYNEQYF
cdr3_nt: TGCAGCGCCTTTGCGCCCGAATACAATGAGCAGTACTTC

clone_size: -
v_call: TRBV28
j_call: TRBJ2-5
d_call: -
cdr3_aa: CAFGLLYF
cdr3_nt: TGTGCCTTCGGTCTACTGTACTTC

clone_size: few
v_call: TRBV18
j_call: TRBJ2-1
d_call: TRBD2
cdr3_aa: CASSPGLVEQFF
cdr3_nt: TGTGCCAGCTCACCAGGACTAGTAGAGCAGTTCTTC

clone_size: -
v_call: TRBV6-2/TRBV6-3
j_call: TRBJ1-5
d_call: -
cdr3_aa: CASSYGGIQDQPQHF
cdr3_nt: TGTGCCAGCAGTTACGGAGGAATACAGGACCAGCCCCAGCATTTT

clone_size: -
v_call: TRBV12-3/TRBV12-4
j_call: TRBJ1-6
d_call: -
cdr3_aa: CASRSDGVGNSPLHF
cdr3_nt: TGCGCCAGCAGGTCGGATGGGGTTGGGAATTCACCCCTCCACTTT

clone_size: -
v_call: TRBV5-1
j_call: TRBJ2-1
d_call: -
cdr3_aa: CASSQGLVSYNEQFF
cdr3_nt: TGCGCCAGCAGCCAAGGACTGGTCTCCTACAATGAGCAGTTCTTC

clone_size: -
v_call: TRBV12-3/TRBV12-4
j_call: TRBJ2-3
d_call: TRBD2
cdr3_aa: CASSLRTSGKTDTEYF
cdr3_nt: TGTGCCAGCAGTCTGAGGACTAGCGGGAAGACAGATACGGAGTATTTT

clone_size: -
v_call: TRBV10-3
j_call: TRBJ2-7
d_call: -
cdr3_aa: CAISGVKDEQYF
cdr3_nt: TGTGCCATCAGTGGGGTGAAGGACGAGCAGTACTTC

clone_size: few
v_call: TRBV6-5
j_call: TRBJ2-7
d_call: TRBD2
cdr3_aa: CASRVTSEGYEQYF
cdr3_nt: TGTGCCAGCAGGGTGACTAGCGAGGGCTACGAGCAGTACTTC

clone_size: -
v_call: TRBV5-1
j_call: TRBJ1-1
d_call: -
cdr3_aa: CASREQADTEAFF
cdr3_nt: TGCGCCAGCAGGGAGCAAGCTGACACTGAAGCTTTCTTT